Shown below are 7 T cell receptor beta chains from a single sample sequenced in a study of T-cell reconstitution after alpha-beta-depleted transplantation in children. A library of TCRbeta sequences, prepared with unique molecular identifiers, was generated. TCRdb fed the PCR reads into MiXCR, producing one record per CDR3 protein. The sample comprises approximately 800,000 distinct CDR3 sequences, roughly 15% of which are singletons, and roughly 5% rests with the top ten. Here the sequenced sample was PBMCs, mostly from graft donor cells, taken 360 days after TCRalphabeta/CD19-depleted stem cell transplant. The origin of the receptors is a male patient younger than 18 who had a stem cell transplant for acute lymphoblastic leukemia, so the T cells may come from the graft donor.

In this sample, this clonotype turned up many times. The chain recombines TRBV12-3 or TRBV12-4 with TRBJ2-7; no reliable D call. This CDR3 has 15 amino acids. Trimming shortened V by 3 bases and J by 0 bases, and 12 bases separated the two germline ends. CDR3 in amino acids: CASSLGQTSSYEQYF. CDR3 coding DNA: TGTGCCAGCAGTTTGGGCCAGACGAGCTCCTACGAGCAGTACTTC.

This chain connects TRBV5-1 to TRBJ2-1; D might be TRBD2 (5 bases). The CDR3 has 14 amino acids. Trimming took off 0 bases at V and 6 bases at J, with 10 bases between the two ends. Per germline, CDR1 SGHRS and CDR2 YFSETQ. CDR3 loop: CASSLDTRVNEQFF. In DNA, the CDR3 is TGCGCCAGCAGCTTGGATACTAGGGTCAATGAGCAGTTCTTC.

This chain connects TRBV4-1 to TRBJ2-1; 9 positions match TRBD2. Germline V CDR1 and CDR2: MGHRA, YSYEKL. V dropped 5 bases and J dropped 2; count of bases not matched to a gene: 7. This CDR3 contains 16 residues. The CDR3: CASSSPTSGTYNEQFF. In DNA form, the CDR3 reads TGCGCCAGCAGCTCCCCGACTAGCGGAACCTACAATGAGCAGTTCTTC.

This clonotype was observed many times. V gene TRBV4-1 combines with J gene TRBJ2-6; D might be TRBD1 or TRBD2, each matching 5 bases. Germline CDR1 MGHRA, CDR2 YSYEKL. The CDR3 has 17 amino acids. V shed 1 base and J shed 0 bases, with 10 bases lying between them. CDR3 nucleotides: TGCGCCAGCAGCCAAGTGAAGGGGAGCTCTGGGGCCAACGTCCTGACTTTC. Translated: CASSQVKGSSGANVLTF.

The rearrangement uses TRBV9 and TRBJ2-7; the match to TRBD1 covers 9 bases. The CDR3 is 13 amino acids. The trim removed 1 base at V and 7 bases at J, leaving 3 bases unmatched. Germline V gene data show CDR1 as SGDLS and CDR2 as YYNGEE. CDR3 amino acids: CASSVRTGDEQYF. The CDR3 DNA reads as TGTGCCAGCAGCGTACGGACAGGGGATGAGCAGTACTTC.

The rearrangement links TRBV7-8 to TRBJ2-7, with D hard to call. Deletions cut 1 base from V and 3 bases from J, with 13 bases between. Germline V CDR1 and CDR2: SGHVS, FQNEAQ. CDR3 size: 15 residues. The CDR3 here is CASSLEALSLYEQYF. The CDR3 coding sequence is TGTGCCAGCAGCTTAGAGGCCCTATCTCTCTACGAGCAGTACTTC. The full variable domain, completed using reference TRBV7-8 and TRBJ2-7, is GAGVSQSPRYKVAKRGQDVALRCDPISGHVSLFWYQQALGQGPEFLTYFQNEAQLDKSGLPSDRFFAERPEGSVSTLKIQRTQQEDSAVYLCASSLEALSLYEQYFGPGTRLTVT.

The CDR3 bases are TGCAGTGCTAGGGTTTTAGTGGAGAACACTGAAGCTTTCTTT. Protein sequence: CSARVLVENTEAFF. V gene TRBV20-1 combines with J gene TRBJ1-1; D gene ambiguous. V shed 3 bases and J shed 1 base, with 12 bases lying between them. There are 14 residues in the CDR3. The germline CDR1 and CDR2 sequences are DFQATT and SNEGSKA (reference sequence).